This T cell receptor (beta chain) was obtained from a study of post-analysis software for immune sequencing data. Whole-study findings and limits: Among 5 or 6 TRBV segments more frequent in patients than controls were TRBV5-6, TRBV5-1 and TRBV20-1.

For this clonotype: Its specificity is not known.

TCR beta cDNA libraries included unique molecular identifiers. In TCRdb, the PCR reads were re-called with MiXCR into one record per CDR3 protein. The sample lists fewer than 850,000 distinct CDR3 sequences, 25% to 30% occurring once. CDR1 is SGHTA, CDR2 FQGNSA, per germline. CDR3 length: 15 residues. Sequencing was carried out using blood. This clonotype was sampled from a girl between 5 and 17 years old with multiple sclerosis. The chain links TRBV7-2 to TRBJ2-7, with D tentatively TRBD1 (6 bases). Gene TRBJ2-5 matches the end of the DNA better, so the J call may be wrong. In DNA, the CDR3 is TGTGCCAGCAGCCCTAGGGCAGGGGCTCAAGAGACCCAGTACTTC. As protein: CASSPRAGAQETQYF.